This T cell receptor beta chain is drawn from a study of blood T cell repertoires in COVID-19. Study details: The cDNA or gDNA used as material had been derived from T cells, B-cell-depleted T cells, or PBMCs.

Per the authors' pipeline: Reference gene primer amplification gave nucleated cell count estimates. Measured with immunoSEQ multiplex PCR; TCRdb has only the in-frame clones, and not every one. That table is the source of V, J and clone size, and D and trimming were worked out from the DNA. The repertoire holds 20,000 to 30,000 clones, with roughly 89% as singletons. CDR1 is KGHSH, CDR2 LQKENI, per germline. V was cut by 5 bases and J by 6 bases, with 13 bases left in between. This CDR3 contains 13 residues. The J gene is TRBJ1-1, the V gene TRBV18; D is undetermined. This TCR derives from an older woman with active COVID-19. Sequencing input: peripheral blood. The CDR3 loop is CASSSTYTAEAFF. DNA of the CDR3: TGTGCCAGCTCATCCACCTATACCGCTGAAGCTTTCTTT. Full variable domain (missing parts from reference TRBV18 and TRBJ1-1): NAGVMQNPRHLVRRRGQEARLRCSPMKGHSHVYWYRQLPEEGLKFMVYLQKENIIDESGMPKERFSAEFPKEGPSILRIQQVVRGDSAAYFCASSSTYTAEAFFGQGTRLTVV.